This T cell receptor (beta chain) was obtained from a study of cytomegalovirus exposure and HLA in healthy donors. Though nominally healthy at sampling, donors likely had unrecorded immune exposures. CDR3 length: 14 amino acids. The germline CDR1 and CDR2 sequences are MNHNS and SASEGT. V lost 4 bases and J lost 7, with 14 bases in between. To note about this clone: What it binds is not known.

Study findings and constraints: TCR beta V- and J-gene trimming was later associated with a missense DCLRE1C variant. Analyzed later, association rates of TCRs varied across HLA loci, with DRB1 most and HLA-C fewest.

The PCR employed 60 Vbeta primers together with 13 Jbeta primers. TCRdb's copy holds only in-frame clones and misses some; the assay was immunoSEQ multiplex PCR. The sample includes a few hundred thousand clones, 65% to 80% seen only once; the top ten take 0.2% to 0.25%. The specimen was PBMCs. The rearrangement links TRBV6-1 to TRBJ1-5; D is perhaps TRBD1 (5 bases). This sequence was found in a girl aged 2-10 years in good health and CMV-seronegative. The chain's CDR3 is CASSAYGGNQPQHF. The DNA of the CDR3 is TGTGCCAGCAGTGCCTACGGGGGTAACCAGCCCCAGCATTTT.